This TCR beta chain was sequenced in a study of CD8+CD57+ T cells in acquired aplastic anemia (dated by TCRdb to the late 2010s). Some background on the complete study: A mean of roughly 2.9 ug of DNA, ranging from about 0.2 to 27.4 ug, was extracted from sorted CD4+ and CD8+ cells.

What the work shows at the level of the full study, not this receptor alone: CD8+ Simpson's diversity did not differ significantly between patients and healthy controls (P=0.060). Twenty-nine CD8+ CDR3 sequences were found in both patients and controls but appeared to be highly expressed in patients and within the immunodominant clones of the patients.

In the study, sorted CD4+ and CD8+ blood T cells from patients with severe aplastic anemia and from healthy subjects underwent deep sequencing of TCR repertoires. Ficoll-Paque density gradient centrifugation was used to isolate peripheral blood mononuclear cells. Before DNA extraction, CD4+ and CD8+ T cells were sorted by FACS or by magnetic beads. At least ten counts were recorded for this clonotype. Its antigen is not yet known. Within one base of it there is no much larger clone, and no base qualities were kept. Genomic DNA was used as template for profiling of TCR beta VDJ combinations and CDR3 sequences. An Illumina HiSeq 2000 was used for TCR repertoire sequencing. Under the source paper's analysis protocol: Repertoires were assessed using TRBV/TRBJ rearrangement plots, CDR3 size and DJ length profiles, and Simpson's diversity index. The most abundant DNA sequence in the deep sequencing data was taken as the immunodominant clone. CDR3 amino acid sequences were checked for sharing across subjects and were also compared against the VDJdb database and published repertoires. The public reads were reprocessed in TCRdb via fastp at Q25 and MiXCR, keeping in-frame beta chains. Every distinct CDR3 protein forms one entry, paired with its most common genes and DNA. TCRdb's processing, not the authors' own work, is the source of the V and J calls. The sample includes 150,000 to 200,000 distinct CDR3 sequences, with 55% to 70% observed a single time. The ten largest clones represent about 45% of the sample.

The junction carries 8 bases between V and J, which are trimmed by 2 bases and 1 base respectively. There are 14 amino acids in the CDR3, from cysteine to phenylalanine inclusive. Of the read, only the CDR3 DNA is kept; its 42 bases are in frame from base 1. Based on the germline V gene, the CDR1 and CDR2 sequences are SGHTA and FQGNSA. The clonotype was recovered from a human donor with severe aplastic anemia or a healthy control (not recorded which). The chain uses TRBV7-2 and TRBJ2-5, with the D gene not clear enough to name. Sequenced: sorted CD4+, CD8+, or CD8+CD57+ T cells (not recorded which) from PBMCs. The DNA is TGTGCCAGCAGCTTAACCCCCACCCAAGAGACCCAGTACTTC. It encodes CASSLTPTQETQYF.